This TCR beta chain was sequenced for a study of CD8 T cells in Susac syndrome. A quantity of about 0.5 to 1 ug RNA underwent reverse transcription using random hexamers. An immunoSEQ multiplex PCR generated amplified TCR beta CDR3 products spanning 54 Vbeta and 13 Jbeta. TCRdb ran MiXCR on the immunoSEQ multiplex PCR reads and lists one entry per CDR3 protein. In the table there are approximately 150,000 distinct CDR3 sequences, over 75% of which are singletons. This CDR3 has 15 amino acids. Germline-derived CDR1 and CDR2 are MNHEY and SVGAGI. Trimming pared 0 bases from V and 1 base from J, leaving 8 bases between. FACS enriched CD8+ TEMRA cells, while bulk CD8+ and CD4+ were negatively isolated.

The V and J genes are TRBV6-5 and TRBJ2-3; D remains unclear. The sequenced sample consisted of CD8+ T cells from PBMCs. The clonotype comes from a human donor with multiple sclerosis. CDR3 bases: TGTGCCAGCAGTTACTCCAGTCTCGGCACAGATACGCAGTATTTT. Its translation: CASSYSSLGTDTQYF.